This T cell receptor (beta chain) originates from a study of cytomegalovirus exposure and HLA in healthy donors (TCRdb year 2017). For the wider study: According to an earlier analysis of 587 of the donors, about 179 million T cells yielded roughly 110 million unique TCR beta sequences and more than 250 Gb of sequence data. An early release covering 500 to 750 HLA-typed donors comprised 300 to 350 gigabases of sequencing data and tens of millions of unique TCR sequences. Of the roughly 400 genotyped donors, approximately 80% fell in the genetic ancestry cluster associated with self-reported Caucasian donors. The study aimed to test whether signatures of past pathogen exposure could be identified by cataloging public T cell receptors. The study profiled the T cell repertoires of 500 to 800 subjects by immunosequencing and related them to cytomegalovirus serostatus. Besides the first cohort of around 670 subjects, a separate validation cohort made up of roughly 130 different subjects was used. High-throughput TCR immunosequencing, statistical association of individual TCRs with disease status, and machine learning were combined to predict cytomegalovirus infection status. A later analysis re-analyzed previously published TCR beta repertoires from approximately 700 donors and added high-resolution HLA genotyping to study TCR occurrence patterns. In the later analysis, no new phenotypic data were used to find candidate immune exposures; instead, reliance was placed on TCR beta sequences and their occurrence across donors. An earlier analysis of a few hundred of the donors applied high-throughput TCR beta sequencing to assess whether each TCR beta V gene segment acted as functional or pseudogenic. Donor age, sex, ethnicity and CMV serostatus were compiled together with the repertoire data. Genome-wide SNP genotypes for about 60% of the roughly 700 donors were used in a later genetic analysis, which treated that subset as a discovery cohort. Every repertoire in the discovery cohort had been generated on one and the same sequencing platform. HLA typing covered class I and class II loci at four-digit resolution. The number of typed donors differed by locus: roughly 629-630 for A, B, C, DRB1 and DQB1; approximately 520 for DQA1; some 590 for DPA1; and approximately 450 for DPB1. Because of strong linkage in the cohort, a handful of DR-DQ haplotypes were treated as single units for association and clustering. Across 398 genotyped donors of the cohort, an average of approximately 240,000 unique TCR beta nucleotide sequences per donor were sequenced, and 15% to 20% of those sequences were non-productive. Findings and caveats that apply to the study as a whole: A later analysis found that HLA-associated TCR beta chains were more clonally expanded and had lower generation probabilities than equally common non-associated chains. Correlated functional status among segregating V segments might be attributable to linkage disequilibrium, but an unknown experimental factor could not be ruled out. In both the original and validation cohorts, the classifier was reported to diagnose cytomegalovirus status with high specificity and sensitivity. A later genetic analysis reported fewer N-insertions in productive TCRs among donors in an Asian-associated ancestry cluster than the approximately 670-donor mean. The sequencing pipeline was judged likely to have produced a cluster of highly shared sequence variants as a technical artifact. In a later analysis, most CMV-associated TCR beta chains were found to appear HLA-restricted, with HLA associations seemingly driven largely by CMV exposure. HLA typing was unavailable for some donors at each locus, so association tests used only the typed subset. In vitro tests confirmed that three of the cytomegalovirus-associated TCR beta chains recognize cytomegalovirus antigens. The study listed 164 TCR beta chains as associated with cytomegalovirus. In a later analysis, 15,000 to 20,000 TCR beta sequences were associated with specific HLA alleles at a false discovery rate of 0.05. The presence/absence analyses assumed that sequencing depth was roughly uniform across donors, and that assumption may not be true. A later analysis reported that several top co-occurrence clusters appeared linked to parvovirus B19, influenza, CMV and Epstein-Barr virus. V-gene and J-gene trimming of TCR beta chains was associated with a missense DCLRE1C variant in a later genetic analysis, and the association was replicated in an independent cohort. When HLA alleles, especially DR and DQ, strongly co-occurred, TCR associations were difficult to assign to individual alleles. In an earlier analysis of about 600 of the donors, most TCR beta V segments appeared in productive rearrangements about 90% or about 30% of the time, broadly matching IMGT annotations. Some IMGT-functional V segments, including TRBV6-2 and TRBV6-3, could not be distinguished by the 87-base-pair reads and were therefore excluded. Most TCR sequences were seen in very few donors, while some public TCRs were found in many individuals. A further reported finding was that TCR beta sequences accurately predicted the HLA-A and HLA-B alleles for most subjects in the first cohort. It was suggested by the authors that the approach could potentially be generalized to other disease states and immunological phenotypes. A later analysis found that TCR association rates varied across HLA loci, with DRB1 alleles showing the most associated TCRs and HLA-C alleles the fewest. Immune exposure information for the cohort was limited to CMV serostatus. Because counts were too low, around 18 rarely observed V segments, including chromosome 9 orphons, were left out of the earlier analysis of 500 to 650 of the donors. In this cohort, only TCR beta chains were sequenced, and detectable features were limited by the absence of alpha or paired-chain data.

The cohort comprised under 700 healthy bone marrow donors. At the time of sampling, every cohort member was nominally healthy, though immune exposures that went unrecorded were likely present. The donor tested CMV seropositive, placing the donor among the 310 or so seropositive members of the cohort. Every donor gave a peripheral blood sample, and the peripheral blood mononuclear cells from that sample were used for TCR beta sequencing. The Qiagen DNeasy Blood Extraction Kit was used to extract genomic DNA from the blood cell samples. The trim is 6 bases for V and 1 base for J, with a gap of 9 bases between the germline ends. From cysteine to phenylalanine, the CDR3 is 13 amino acids long. The sequence is cut down to CDR3 DNA, 39 bases in frame from base 1. The germline V gene sets CDR1 to MNHNS and CDR2 to SASEGT. This clone was observed a few times. Its antigen is still unknown. The record has no base qualities; no much larger clone is one base away.

The library was prepared using the immunoSEQ multiplex PCR assay. A mixture of 60 forward primers for TCR Vbeta segments and 13 reverse primers for TCR Jbeta segments was used in the multiplex PCR. A multiplex PCR assay on genomic DNA amplified the CDR3 region of rearranged TCR beta genes. On the Illumina HiSeq System, the amplified TCR beta libraries were sequenced as 87-base-pair reads. In the original analysis: A later analysis tallied 75 million to 85 million unique TCR beta chains across the approximately 670 repertoires, and around 10 million of those chains were shared by two or more donors. A nearest-neighbor algorithm error-corrected the raw reads and collapsed the reads into unique sequences, merging closely related sequences to remove PCR and sequencing errors. V, D and J gene segments were assigned by aligning CDR3 sequences to IMGT reference sequences. Each retained sequence needed at least a six-nucleotide match to both a V gene segment and a J gene segment. A rearrangement counted as productive if the CDR3 had no stop codons and remained in frame with V and J, and every other rearrangement counted as non-productive. Following IMGT convention, CDR3 was defined as the stretch from the second conserved V-encoded cysteine up to the conserved J-encoded phenylalanine. The earlier analysis of some 550 of the donors excluded any sequence lacking an unambiguous match to a single V gene segment. In an earlier analysis of 500 to 750 of the donors, V segments were called functional above 56.7% productive rearrangements and were called segregating when the between-donor standard deviation exceeded 5%. A statistical classification framework was built to diagnose cytomegalovirus status from the catalog of TCR beta chain sequences. In a later analysis, TCR nucleotide sequences were compared against IMGT/GENE-DB human TR gene sequences so that V and J genes could be assigned. Using the TCRdist pipeline, a later analysis assigned CDR3 sequences along with most-parsimonious VDJ recombination scenarios. In a later analysis, each TCR beta chain was defined by its CDR3 amino acid sequence together with its V-gene family, and reads lacking a unique V-gene family were excluded. In a later analysis, 500 to 700 highly shared, low-generation-probability nucleotide sequences were removed to address suspected cross-contamination and a sequencing artifact. In a later analysis, a clonal expansion index was calculated for each public chain from normalized within-repertoire ranks of inferred template counts. In a later analysis, generation probabilities were computed using a VDJ recombination model fitted to out-of-frame rearrangements, and the results were checked against IGoR. Hypergeometric tests were used in a later analysis to score TCR-TCR, TCR-HLA and TCR-CMV co-occurrence, with a repertoire-size bias correction applied to the TCR pairs. To estimate false discovery rates, a later analysis permuted the HLA or CMV assignments 20 times. In a later analysis, co-occurring TCRs were grouped with DBSCAN, and TCRdist sequence similarity was added when clustering was performed within HLA-allele-positive subsets. Repertoires with fewer than 30,000 or more than 120,000 public chains were left out of co-occurrence clustering, as were about 5 repertoires with anomalous nucleotide sharing. The source is immuneACCESS, and TCRdb retained only in-frame sequences with V and J called. Part of the clones is not carried over; for the studies checked, unresolved V genes explain less than half of this, and the remainder is unexplained. V and J calls and clone size come straight from that table; D and trimming were deduced from the DNA. The sample has 180,000 or so clones on record, about 75% of them singletons. Around an eighth of the sample is held by the ten biggest clonotypes.

The clonotype comes from a man aged 50 to 59 in good health and CMV-seropositive. This chain is built from TRBV6-1 and TRBJ1-1, and the D gene may be TRBD1, 6 bases matching. Sequenced sample: PBMCs. The bases are TGTGCCAGCAGCGTGGACAGGAACACTGAAGCTTTCTTT. Translated, it gives CASSVDRNTEAFF.